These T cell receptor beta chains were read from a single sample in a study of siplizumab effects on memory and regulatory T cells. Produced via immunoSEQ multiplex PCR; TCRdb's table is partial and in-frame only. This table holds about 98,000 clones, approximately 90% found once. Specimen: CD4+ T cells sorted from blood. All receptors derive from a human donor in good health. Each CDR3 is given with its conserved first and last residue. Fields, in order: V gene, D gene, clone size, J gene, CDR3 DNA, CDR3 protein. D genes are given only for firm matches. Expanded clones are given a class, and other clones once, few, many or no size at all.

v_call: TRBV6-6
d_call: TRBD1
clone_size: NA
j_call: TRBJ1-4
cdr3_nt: TGTGCCAGCAATACAGGGGGCGCAGAGGAAAAACTGTTTTTT
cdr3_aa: CASNTGGAEEKLFF

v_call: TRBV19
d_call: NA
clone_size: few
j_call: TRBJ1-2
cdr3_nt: TGTGCCACGCACGGAATACCCAACTATGGCTACACCTTC
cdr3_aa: CATHGIPNYGYTF

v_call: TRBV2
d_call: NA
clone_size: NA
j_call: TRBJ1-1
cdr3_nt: TGTGCCAGCAGTCCAATCAGGGTATACACTGAAGCTTTCTTT
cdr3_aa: CASSPIRVYTEAFF

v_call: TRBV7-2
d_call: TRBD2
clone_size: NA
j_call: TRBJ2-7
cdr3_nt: TGTGCCAGCAGCCTGACTAGCGGGAATAGCGCCTACGAGCAGTACTTC
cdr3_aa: CASSLTSGNSAYEQYF

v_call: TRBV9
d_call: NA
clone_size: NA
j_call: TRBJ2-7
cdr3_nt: TGTGCCAGCAGCGCCCTGCTTTCAGGGGACAAATACTTC
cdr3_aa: CASSALLSGDKYF

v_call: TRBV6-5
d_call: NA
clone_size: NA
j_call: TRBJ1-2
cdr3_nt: TGTGCCAGCAGTTACTTCGCAGGGGACTATGGCTACACCTTC
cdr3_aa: CASSYFAGDYGYTF

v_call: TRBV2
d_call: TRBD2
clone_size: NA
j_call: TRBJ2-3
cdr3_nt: TGTGCCAGCAGTCCTCGCCTAGCGGGAATAACAGATACGCAGTATTTT
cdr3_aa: CASSPRLAGITDTQYF

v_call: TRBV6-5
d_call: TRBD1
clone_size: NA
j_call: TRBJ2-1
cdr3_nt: TGTGCCAGCAGTATCGACAGGGGGAAAACGAATGAGCAGTTCTTC
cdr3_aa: CASSIDRGKTNEQFF

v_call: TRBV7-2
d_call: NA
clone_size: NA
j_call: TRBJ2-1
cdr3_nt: TGTGCCAGCGGAAGGGGTAGCGTCCCTAATGAGCAGTTCTTC
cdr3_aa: CASGRGSVPNEQFF

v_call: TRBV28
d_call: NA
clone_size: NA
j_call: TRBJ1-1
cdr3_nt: TGTGCCAGCGTCTTAAGGGGAGGACCAGCTTTCTTT
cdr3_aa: CASVLRGGPAFF

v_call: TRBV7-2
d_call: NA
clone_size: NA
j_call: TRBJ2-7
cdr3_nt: TGTGCCAGCAGCTTAGTTCAGTTGGGGATTGGGGGTTACGAGCAGTACTTC
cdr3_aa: CASSLVQLGIGGYEQYF

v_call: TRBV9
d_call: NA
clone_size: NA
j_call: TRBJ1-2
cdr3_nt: TGTGCCAGCAGCGTAATCACAGGGATCAACTATGGCTACACCTTC
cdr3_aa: CASSVITGINYGYTF

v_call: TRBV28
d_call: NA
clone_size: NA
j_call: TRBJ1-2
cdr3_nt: TGTGCCAGCAGTTTATTCAGGCTCAGGTCTAACTATGGCTACACCTTC
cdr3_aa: CASSLFRLRSNYGYTF

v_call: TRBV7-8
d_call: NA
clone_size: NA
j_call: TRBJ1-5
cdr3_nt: TGTGCCAGCAGCCCGGGAGGGAAAATTCAGCCCCAGCATTTT
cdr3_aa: CASSPGGKIQPQHF

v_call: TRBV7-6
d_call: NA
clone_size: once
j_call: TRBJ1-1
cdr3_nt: TGTGCCAGCAGCTTAGATCAGGGTAGGGCCACTGAAGCTTTCTTT
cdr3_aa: CASSLDQGRATEAFF

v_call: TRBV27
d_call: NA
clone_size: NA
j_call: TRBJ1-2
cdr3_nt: TGTGCCAGCAGTACCTGGGGACAACGTGGGGGCTACACCTTC
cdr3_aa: CASSTWGQRGGYTF

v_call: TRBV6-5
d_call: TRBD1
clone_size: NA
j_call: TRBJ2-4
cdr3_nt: TGTGCCAGCAGGCCCCGGACAGGGGCCAAAAACATTCAGTACTTC
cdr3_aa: CASRPRTGAKNIQYF

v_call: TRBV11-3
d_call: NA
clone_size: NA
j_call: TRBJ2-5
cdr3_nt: TGTGCCAGCAGCTTAGGAAATGCGGTGGTCCCCTCACAAGAGACCCAGTACTTC
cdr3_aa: CASSLGNAVVPSQETQYF

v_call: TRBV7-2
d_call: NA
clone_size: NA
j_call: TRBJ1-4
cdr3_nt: TGTGCCAGCAGCCAGCACAGGGCAACTAATGAAAAACTGTTTTTT
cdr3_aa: CASSQHRATNEKLFF

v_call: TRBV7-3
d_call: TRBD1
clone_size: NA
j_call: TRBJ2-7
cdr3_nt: TGTGCCAGCAGCTCATCCGACAGGGCAAACGAGCAGTACTTC
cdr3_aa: CASSSSDRANEQYF

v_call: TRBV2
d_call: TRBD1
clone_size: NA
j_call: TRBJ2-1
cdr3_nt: TGTGCCAGCACCCAGGGGGCACTCAATGAGCAGTTCTTC
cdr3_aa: CASTQGALNEQFF

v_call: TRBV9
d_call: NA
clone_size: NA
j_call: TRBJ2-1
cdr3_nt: TGTGCCAGCAGCGTAGCTCCCAGGGTCGATCACAATGAGCAGTTCTTC
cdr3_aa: CASSVAPRVDHNEQFF

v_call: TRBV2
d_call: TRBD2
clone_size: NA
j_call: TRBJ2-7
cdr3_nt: TGTGCCAGCAGAATGAGACTAGCGGGAACCCACGAGCAGTACTTC
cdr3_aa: CASRMRLAGTHEQYF

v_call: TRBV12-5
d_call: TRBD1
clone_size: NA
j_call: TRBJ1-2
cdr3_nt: TGTGCTAGTGGTTTGGCCTGGGACAGGGAGAACAGCTATGGCTACACCTTC
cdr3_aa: CASGLAWDRENSYGYTF

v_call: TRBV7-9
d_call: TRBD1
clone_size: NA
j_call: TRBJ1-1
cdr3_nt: TGTGCCAGCAGCTTAGAGAGCTATGGACAGGTGAGGTCCGGAGCTTTCTTT
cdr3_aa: CASSLESYGQVRSGAFF

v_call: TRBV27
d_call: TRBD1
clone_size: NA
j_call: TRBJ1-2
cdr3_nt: TGTGCCAGCAGTCCCAGGGACAGGGGAAAGGATGGCTACACCTTC
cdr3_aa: CASSPRDRGKDGYTF

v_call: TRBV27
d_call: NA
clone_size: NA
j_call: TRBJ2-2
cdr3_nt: TGTGCCAGCAGTTTACGTGGGGCGGGGGAGCTGTTTTTT
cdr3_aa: CASSLRGAGELFF

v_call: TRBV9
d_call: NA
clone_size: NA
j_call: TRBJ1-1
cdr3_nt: TGTGCCAGCAGCGTAGACCCGGGCAGCACTGAAGCTTTCTTT
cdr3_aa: CASSVDPGSTEAFF

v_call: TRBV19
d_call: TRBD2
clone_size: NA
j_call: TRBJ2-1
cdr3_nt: TGTGCCAGCACTAGCGGGCCATACAATGAGCAGTTCTTC
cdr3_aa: CASTSGPYNEQFF

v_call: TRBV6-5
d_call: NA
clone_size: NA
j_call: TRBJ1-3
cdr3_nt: TGTGCCAGCACGGGCAGATCGGGCAACACCATATATTTT
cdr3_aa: CASTGRSGNTIYF

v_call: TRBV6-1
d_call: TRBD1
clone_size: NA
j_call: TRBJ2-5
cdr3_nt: TGTGCCAGCAGAAAACAGGGGCCTGAGGCCCAGTACTTC
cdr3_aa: CASRKQGPEAQYF

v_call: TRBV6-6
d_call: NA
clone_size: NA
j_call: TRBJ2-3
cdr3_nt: TGTGCCAGCAGTTTAGTGAGAGTATCCACAGATACGCAGTATTTT
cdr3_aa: CASSLVRVSTDTQYF

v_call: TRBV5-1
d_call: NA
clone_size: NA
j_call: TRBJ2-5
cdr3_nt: TGCGCCAGCAGCTACCGAGGTAGGGAAGAGACCCAGTACTTC
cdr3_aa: CASSYRGREETQYF

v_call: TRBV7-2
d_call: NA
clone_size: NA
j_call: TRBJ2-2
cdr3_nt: TGTGCCAGCAGCCGTGGGACGGCTAGGGGGGAGCTGTTTTTT
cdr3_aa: CASSRGTARGELFF

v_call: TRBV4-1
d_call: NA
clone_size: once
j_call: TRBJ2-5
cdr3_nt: TGCGCCAGCAGCCAAGAAGCCAAAAAAGAGACCCAGTACTTC
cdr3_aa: CASSQEAKKETQYF

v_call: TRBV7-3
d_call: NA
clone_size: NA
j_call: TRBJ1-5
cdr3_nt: TGTGCCAGCAGCTTACAGTTTAATCAGCCCCAGCATTTT
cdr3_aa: CASSLQFNQPQHF

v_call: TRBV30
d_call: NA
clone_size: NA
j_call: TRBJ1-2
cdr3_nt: TGTGCCTGGAGTCGGGGGGTGAACTATGGCTACACCTTC
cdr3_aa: CAWSRGVNYGYTF

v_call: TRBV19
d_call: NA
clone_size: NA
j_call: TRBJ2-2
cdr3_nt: TGTGCCAGTAGTTTCCGCCCACTCACCGGGGAGCTGTTTTTT
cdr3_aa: CASSFRPLTGELFF

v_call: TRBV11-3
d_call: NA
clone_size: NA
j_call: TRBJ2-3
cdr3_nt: TGTGCCAGCAGCTCCAACTGGCAGGATACGCAGTATTTT
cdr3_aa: CASSSNWQDTQYF

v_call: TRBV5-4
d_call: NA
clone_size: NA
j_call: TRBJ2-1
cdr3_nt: TGTGCCAGCAGCTTGGCCCCGGGAGACTACAATGAGCAGTTCTTC
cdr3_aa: CASSLAPGDYNEQFF

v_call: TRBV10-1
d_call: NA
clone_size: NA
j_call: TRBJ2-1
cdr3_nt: TGCGCCAGCAGTGTGTCGACTAGAGCCTACAATGAGCAGTTCTTC
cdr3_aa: CASSVSTRAYNEQFF

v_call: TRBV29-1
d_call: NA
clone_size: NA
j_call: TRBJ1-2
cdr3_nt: TGCAGCGTTGAAGGATCGGGGGCTCCCCGGACTAGCTATGGCTACACCTTC
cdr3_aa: CSVEGSGAPRTSYGYTF

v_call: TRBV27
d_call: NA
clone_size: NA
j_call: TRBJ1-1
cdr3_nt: TGTGCCAGCAGTTACTGGGCCGAGACTGAAGCTTTCTTT
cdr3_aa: CASSYWAETEAFF

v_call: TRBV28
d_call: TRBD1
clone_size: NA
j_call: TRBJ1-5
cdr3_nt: TGTGCCAGCAGTGCCGCCCAGGGGGCGAGGGGCAATCAGCCCCAGCATTTT
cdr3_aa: CASSAAQGARGNQPQHF

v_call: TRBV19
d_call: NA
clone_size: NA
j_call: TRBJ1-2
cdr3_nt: TGTGCCAGTATCGGGGGCTTGGATGGCTACACCTTC
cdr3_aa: CASIGGLDGYTF

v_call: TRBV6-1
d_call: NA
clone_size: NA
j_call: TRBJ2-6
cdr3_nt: TGTGCCAGCAGTGAAACCAGGGTTTCCGGGGCCAACGTCCTGACTTTC
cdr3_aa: CASSETRVSGANVLTF

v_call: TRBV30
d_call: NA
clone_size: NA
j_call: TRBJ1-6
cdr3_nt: TGTGCCTCGCAGACGGGACATTTGGCTTCACCCCTCCACTTT
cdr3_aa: CASQTGHLASPLHF

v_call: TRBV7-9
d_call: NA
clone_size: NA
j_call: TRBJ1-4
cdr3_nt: TGTGCCAGCAGCTTATATGGGACACCTAATGAAAAACTGTTTTTT
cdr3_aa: CASSLYGTPNEKLFF

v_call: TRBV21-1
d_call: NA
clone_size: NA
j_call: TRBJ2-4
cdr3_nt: TGTGCCAGCAGACCACCAGGGGGAGCCAAAAACATTCAGTACTTC
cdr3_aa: CASRPPGGAKNIQYF

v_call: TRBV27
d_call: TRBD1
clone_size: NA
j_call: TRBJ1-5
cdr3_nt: TGTGCCAGCTGGGGCCTGCAACAGGGGCAGCCCCAGCATTTT
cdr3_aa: CASWGLQQGQPQHF

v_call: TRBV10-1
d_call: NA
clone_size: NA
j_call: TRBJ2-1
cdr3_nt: TGCGCCAGCAGTGGATCCCGGGACTCCAGCTCCTACAATGAGCAGTTCTTC
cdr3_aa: CASSGSRDSSSYNEQFF

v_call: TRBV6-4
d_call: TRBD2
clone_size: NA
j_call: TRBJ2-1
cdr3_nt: TGTGCCAGCAGCACGACAACTAGCGGGAGCAATGAGCAGTTCTTC
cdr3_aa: CASSTTTSGSNEQFF

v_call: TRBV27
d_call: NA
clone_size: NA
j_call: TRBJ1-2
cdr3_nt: TGTGCCAGCAGTTTACGCACCGGTGGGGTGGTCTATGGCTACACCTTC
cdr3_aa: CASSLRTGGVVYGYTF

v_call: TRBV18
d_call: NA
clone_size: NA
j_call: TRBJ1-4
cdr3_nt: TGTGCCAGCTCACCAGACGGACAGTCTTTGAATGAAAAACTGTTTTTT
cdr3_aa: CASSPDGQSLNEKLFF